This T cell receptor (beta chain) derives from a study of OX40 agonist ivuxolimab in advanced cancers. At the level of the study: While on treatment, patients had intravenous ivuxolimab at 0.01 to 10 mg/kg every 2 weeks. Melanoma, hepatocellular carcinoma, head and neck or renal cell cancer occurred in dose-escalation patients.

Patients were ruled out by autoimmune disease history or systemic immunosuppression. Points on this clone: Its antigen is unknown.

Findings and limits, study-wide: Part of the nonresponder group also had normalized T-cell clonal expansion that was low.

Using immunoSEQ multiplex PCR, the repertoire was profiled, and TCRdb retains in-frame clones only, with some absent. The sample lists roughly 60,000 clones; about 88% were seen once. This sample comprised CD4+ or CD8+ T cells sorted from blood, obtained in a trial of the OX40 agonist ivuxolimab. The receptor was derived from an adult with an advanced solid tumor such as melanoma, head and neck, liver or kidney cancer.

The CDR3 bases are TGTGCCAGCAGCTTGGGAAACTATGGCTACACCTTC. It encodes CASSLGNYGYTF. The gene calls are TRBV5-5 and TRBJ1-2; D gene ambiguous. Looked up from germline, CDR1 is SGHKS and CDR2 is YYEKEE (reference sequence). The CDR3 covers 12 residues. V was clipped by 0 bases and J by 2 bases, with 2 bases between them.